These T cell receptor beta chains were read from a single sample in a study of cytotoxic CD8 clonotypes in ibrutinib-treated CLL. The protocol was immunoSEQ multiplex PCR, while the TCRdb copy is restricted to in-frame clones and leaves out a portion. The table lists about 29,000 clones, 65% to 90% of them singletons. The material was PBMCs, obtained after 24 months of ibrutinib treatment. The receptors come from a human donor with chronic lymphocytic leukemia. CDR3s include the opening cysteine and the closing phenylalanine or tryptophan. The order of the fields is V gene, J gene, D gene, clone size, CDR3 DNA, CDR3 protein. The D gene is left open where the match is weak. Part of the rows lack a size; the others show once, few, many or a class for expanded clones.

v_call: TRBV27; j_call: TRBJ2-1; d_call: -; clone_size: once; cdr3_nt: TGTGCCAGCAGTTTATTGGGGGCCCCGTACAATGAGCAGTTCTTC; cdr3_aa: CASSLLGAPYNEQFF
v_call: TRBV9; j_call: TRBJ2-5; d_call: -; clone_size: -; cdr3_nt: TGTGCCAGCAGCTTGGACTATCAAGAGACCCAGTACTTC; cdr3_aa: CASSLDYQETQYF
v_call: TRBV7-2; j_call: TRBJ2-7; d_call: -; clone_size: -; cdr3_nt: TGTGCCAGCAGCTTAGTTGGGGACACCTACGAGCAGTACTTC; cdr3_aa: CASSLVGDTYEQYF
v_call: TRBV2; j_call: TRBJ1-2; d_call: -; clone_size: -; cdr3_nt: TGTGCCAGCAGTGAATACAGTACTAACTATGGCTACACCTTC; cdr3_aa: CASSEYSTNYGYTF
v_call: TRBV5-4; j_call: TRBJ2-1; d_call: TRBD2; clone_size: -; cdr3_nt: TGTGCCAGCAGCTTGGGTGGTGGGGGACTAGCGTTGGGTGAGCAGTTCTTC; cdr3_aa: CASSLGGGGLALGEQFF
v_call: TRBV2; j_call: TRBJ1-2; d_call: -; clone_size: -; cdr3_nt: TGTGCCAACTCGGGGGCAGACCCTTTCGGCTACACCTTC; cdr3_aa: CANSGADPFGYTF
v_call: TRBV5-4; j_call: TRBJ1-2; d_call: TRBD1; clone_size: once; cdr3_nt: TGTGCCAGCAGCTGGGGACAGGGAAACTATGGCTACACCTTC; cdr3_aa: CASSWGQGNYGYTF
v_call: TRBV5-6; j_call: TRBJ1-1; d_call: -; clone_size: -; cdr3_nt: TGTGCCAGCAGCGCACAGTCAGGGTTGACTGAAGCTTTCTTT; cdr3_aa: CASSAQSGLTEAFF
v_call: TRBV7-9; j_call: TRBJ1-5; d_call: TRBD1; clone_size: -; cdr3_nt: TGTGCCAGCAGCTTAGGAGGGGGCCAGGATCAGCCCCAGCATTTT; cdr3_aa: CASSLGGGQDQPQHF
v_call: TRBV18; j_call: TRBJ1-6; d_call: TRBD1; clone_size: -; cdr3_nt: TGTGCCAGCTCACCCCGACAGGGGACCTCACCCCTCCACTTT; cdr3_aa: CASSPRQGTSPLHF
v_call: TRBV5-1; j_call: TRBJ2-2; d_call: -; clone_size: -; cdr3_nt: TGCGCCAGCAGCTCCCTCCCGGACGGAGCCACCGGGGAGCTGTTTTTT; cdr3_aa: CASSSLPDGATGELFF
v_call: TRBV11-1; j_call: TRBJ1-4; d_call: -; clone_size: -; cdr3_nt: TGTGCCAGCAGCTTTGGACAGCTTAATGAAAAACTGTTTTTT; cdr3_aa: CASSFGQLNEKLFF
v_call: TRBV29-1; j_call: TRBJ2-1; d_call: -; clone_size: medium-sized; cdr3_nt: TGCAGCGTTTTAGGCTATGAGCAGTTCTTC; cdr3_aa: CSVLGYEQFF
v_call: TRBV14; j_call: TRBJ2-5; d_call: TRBD2; clone_size: -; cdr3_nt: TGTGCCAGCAGCCGAGAACTAGCGGCTCAGTGGACCCAGTACTTC; cdr3_aa: CASSRELAAQWTQYF
v_call: TRBV12-5; j_call: TRBJ1-2; d_call: -; clone_size: -; cdr3_nt: TGTGCTAGTGGACGGGACGACCGATACTATGGCTACACCTTC; cdr3_aa: CASGRDDRYYGYTF
v_call: TRBV5-5; j_call: TRBJ2-3; d_call: -; clone_size: -; cdr3_nt: TGTGCCAGCAGCTTGAGGGGAGTCCCGGGGGTTTTCACAGATACGCAGTATTTT; cdr3_aa: CASSLRGVPGVFTDTQYF
v_call: TRBV11-2; j_call: TRBJ1-5; d_call: -; clone_size: -; cdr3_nt: TGTGCCAGCAGCTTAGACAGAAGTGGTCAGCCCCAGCATTTT; cdr3_aa: CASSLDRSGQPQHF
v_call: TRBV9; j_call: TRBJ2-5; d_call: -; clone_size: -; cdr3_nt: TGTGCCAGCAGCGTAGATACAGGGACGGGGCGTGAGACCCAGTACTTC; cdr3_aa: CASSVDTGTGRETQYF
v_call: TRBV2; j_call: TRBJ2-5; d_call: -; clone_size: -; cdr3_nt: TGTGCCAGCAGTGAACTTAGACCCGGCGAGACCCAGTACTTC; cdr3_aa: CASSELRPGETQYF
v_call: TRBV21-1; j_call: TRBJ2-1; d_call: -; clone_size: -; cdr3_nt: TGTGCCAGCAGCAAAGCTGGCGGGGGTTACTCCTACAATGAGCAGTTCTTC; cdr3_aa: CASSKAGGGYSYNEQFF
v_call: TRBV5-1; j_call: TRBJ2-6; d_call: -; clone_size: -; cdr3_nt: TGCGCCAGCAGACAGACACCCATTAGATCGGGGGCCAACGTCCTGACTTTC; cdr3_aa: CASRQTPIRSGANVLTF
v_call: TRBV7-3; j_call: TRBJ1-1; d_call: TRBD1; clone_size: -; cdr3_nt: TGTGCCAGCAGCCCACAGGGGGGCACTGAAGCTTTCTTT; cdr3_aa: CASSPQGGTEAFF
v_call: TRBV29-1; j_call: TRBJ1-1; d_call: -; clone_size: -; cdr3_nt: TGCAGCGTTGAGGAGGTTTTTAACACTGAAGCTTTCTTT; cdr3_aa: CSVEEVFNTEAFF
v_call: TRBV29-1; j_call: TRBJ2-1; d_call: -; clone_size: once; cdr3_nt: TGCAGCGTCATTGAGAGGGTGGGCGCCTACAATGAGCAGTTCTTC; cdr3_aa: CSVIERVGAYNEQFF